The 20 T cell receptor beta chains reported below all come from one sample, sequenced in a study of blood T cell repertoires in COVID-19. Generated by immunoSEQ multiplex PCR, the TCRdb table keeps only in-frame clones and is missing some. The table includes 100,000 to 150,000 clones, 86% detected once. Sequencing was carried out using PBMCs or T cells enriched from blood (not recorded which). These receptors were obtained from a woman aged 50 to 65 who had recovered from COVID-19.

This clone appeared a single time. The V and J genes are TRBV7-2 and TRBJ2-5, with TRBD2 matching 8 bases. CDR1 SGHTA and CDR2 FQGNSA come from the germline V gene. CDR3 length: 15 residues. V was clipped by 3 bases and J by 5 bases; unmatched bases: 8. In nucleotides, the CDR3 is TGTGCCAGCAGCTTGCGGGGGGCTGCTATCGAGACCCAGTACTTC. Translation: CASSLRGAAIETQYF.

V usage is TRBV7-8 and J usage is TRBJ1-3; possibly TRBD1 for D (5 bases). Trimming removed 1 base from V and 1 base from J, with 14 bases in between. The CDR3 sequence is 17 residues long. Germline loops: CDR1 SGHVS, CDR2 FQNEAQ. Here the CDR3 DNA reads TGTGCCAGCAGCTTAGAACTTAGGGGCCTATCTGGAAACACCATATATTTT. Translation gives CASSLELRGLSGNTIYF.

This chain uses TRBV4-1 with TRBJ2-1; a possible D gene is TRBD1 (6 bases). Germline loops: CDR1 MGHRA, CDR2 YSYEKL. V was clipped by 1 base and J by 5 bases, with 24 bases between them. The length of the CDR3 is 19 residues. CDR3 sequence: CASSQVTGRGLSPHNEQFF. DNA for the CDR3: TGCGCCAGCAGCCAAGTTACAGGGAGAGGGCTCTCTCCCCACAATGAGCAGTTCTTC.

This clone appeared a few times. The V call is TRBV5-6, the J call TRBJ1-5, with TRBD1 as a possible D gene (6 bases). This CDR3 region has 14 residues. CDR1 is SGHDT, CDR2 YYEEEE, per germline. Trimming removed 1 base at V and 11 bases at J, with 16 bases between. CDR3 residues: CASSLRAGETSQHF. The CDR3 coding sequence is TGTGCCAGCAGCTTGAGGGCAGGGGAAACGTCCCAGCATTTT.

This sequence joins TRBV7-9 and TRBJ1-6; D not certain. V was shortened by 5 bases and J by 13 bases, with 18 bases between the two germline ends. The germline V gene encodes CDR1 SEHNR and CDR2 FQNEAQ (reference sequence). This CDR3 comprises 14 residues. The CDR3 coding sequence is TGTGCCAGCAGCCCCCTAAGGTCAGCGGGGCCCCTCCACTTT. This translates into CASSPLRSAGPLHF.

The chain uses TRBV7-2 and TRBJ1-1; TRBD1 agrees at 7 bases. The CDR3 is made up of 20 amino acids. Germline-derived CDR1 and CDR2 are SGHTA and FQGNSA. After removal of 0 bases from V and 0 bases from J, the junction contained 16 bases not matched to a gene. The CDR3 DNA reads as TGTGCCAGCAGCTTAGCCGTAATCACCATCCCGGACAGGATGAACACTGAAGCTTTCTTT. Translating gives CASSLAVITIPDRMNTEAFF.

The CDR3 loop reads CASSALTGGNEKLFF. The DNA for the CDR3 is TGTGCCAGCAGCGCCCTCACAGGGGGTAATGAAAAACTGTTTTTT. This chain links TRBV9 with TRBJ1-4; 8 nucleotides line up with TRBD1. V lost 3 bases to trimming and J lost 4 bases; unmatched junction nucleotides: 5. The CDR3 consists of 15 residues. Germline V lookup: CDR1 SGDLS, CDR2 YYNGEE. Using reference TRBV9 and TRBJ1-4 for the parts outside the CDR3, the full variable domain is DSGVTQTPKHLITATGQRVTLRCSPRSGDLSVYWYQQSLDQGLQFLIQYYNGEERAKGNILERFSAQQFPDLHSELNLSSLELGDSALYFCASSALTGGNEKLFFGSGTQLSVL.

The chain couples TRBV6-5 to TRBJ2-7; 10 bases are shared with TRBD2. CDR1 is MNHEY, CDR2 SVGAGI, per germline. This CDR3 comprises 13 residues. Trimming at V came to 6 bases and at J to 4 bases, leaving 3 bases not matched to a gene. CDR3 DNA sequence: TGTGCCAGCAGGCGGACTAGCGGATACGAGCAGTACTTC. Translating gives CASRRTSGYEQYF.

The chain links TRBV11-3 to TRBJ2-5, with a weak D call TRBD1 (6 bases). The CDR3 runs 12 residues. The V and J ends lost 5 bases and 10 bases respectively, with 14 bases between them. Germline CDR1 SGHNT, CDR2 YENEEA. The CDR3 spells CASSATGRDQYF. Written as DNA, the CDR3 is TGTGCCAGCAGCGCGACAGGCCGGGACCAGTACTTC.

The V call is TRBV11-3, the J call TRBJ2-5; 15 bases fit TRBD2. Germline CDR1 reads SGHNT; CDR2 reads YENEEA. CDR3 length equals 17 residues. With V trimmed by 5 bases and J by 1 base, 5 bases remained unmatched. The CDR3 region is CASSVGTSGGTQETQYF. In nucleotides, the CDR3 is TGTGCCAGCAGCGTAGGGACTAGCGGGGGGACCCAAGAGACCCAGTACTTC.

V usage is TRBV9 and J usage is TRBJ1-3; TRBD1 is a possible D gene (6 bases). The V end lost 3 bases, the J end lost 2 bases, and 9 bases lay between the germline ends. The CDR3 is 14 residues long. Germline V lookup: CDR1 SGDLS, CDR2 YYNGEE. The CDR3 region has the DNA TGTGCCAGCAGCGCCAACAGGGCTGGAAACACCATATATTTT. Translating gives CASSANRAGNTIYF.

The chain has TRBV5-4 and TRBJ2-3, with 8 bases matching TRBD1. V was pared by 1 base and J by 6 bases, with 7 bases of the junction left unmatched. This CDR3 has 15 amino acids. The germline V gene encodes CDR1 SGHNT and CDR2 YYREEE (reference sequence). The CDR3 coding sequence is TGTGCCAGCAGCTTGAAGACAGGGGTTGCGGATACGCAGTATTTT. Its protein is CASSLKTGVADTQYF.

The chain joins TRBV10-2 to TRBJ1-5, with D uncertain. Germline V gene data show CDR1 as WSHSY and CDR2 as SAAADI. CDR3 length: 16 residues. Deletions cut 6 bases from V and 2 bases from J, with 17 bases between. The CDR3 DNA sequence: TGCGCCAGCAGCGACTTCTCCGGACTGCGCAATCAGCCCCAGCATTTT. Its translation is CASSDFSGLRNQPQHF.

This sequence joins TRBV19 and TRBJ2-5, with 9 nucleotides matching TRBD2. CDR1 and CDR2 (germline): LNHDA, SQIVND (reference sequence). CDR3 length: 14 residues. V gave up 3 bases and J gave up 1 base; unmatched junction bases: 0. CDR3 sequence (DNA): TGTGCCAGTAGTATGGGACTAGCCCAAGAGACCCAGTACTTC. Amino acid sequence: CASSMGLAQETQYF.

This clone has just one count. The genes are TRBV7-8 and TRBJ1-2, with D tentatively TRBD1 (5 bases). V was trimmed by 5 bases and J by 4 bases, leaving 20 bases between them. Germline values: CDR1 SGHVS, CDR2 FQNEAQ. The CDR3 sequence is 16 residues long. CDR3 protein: CASSPRGSNRRYGYTF. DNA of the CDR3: TGTGCCAGCAGCCCCCGGGGGAGTAACCGACGCTATGGCTACACCTTC.

CDR3 bases: TGTGCCACCAGTGAGTCCCGGGGAATTAGCACCGGGGAGCTGTTTTTT. Translated: CATSESRGISTGELFF. The chain links TRBV24-1 to TRBJ2-2; tentatively, D is TRBD2 (5 bases). Trimming took 4 bases from V and 4 from J, leaving 15 bases between them. This CDR3 has 16 amino acids. Per the germline V gene, CDR1 is KGHDR and CDR2 is SFDVKD.

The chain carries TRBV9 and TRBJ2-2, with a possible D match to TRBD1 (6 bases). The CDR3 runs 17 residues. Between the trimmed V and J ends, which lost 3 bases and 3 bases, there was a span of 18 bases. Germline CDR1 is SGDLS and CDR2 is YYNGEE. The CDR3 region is CASSGMGTYSDTGELFF. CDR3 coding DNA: TGTGCCAGCAGCGGAATGGGGACATACTCTGACACCGGGGAGCTGTTTTTT.

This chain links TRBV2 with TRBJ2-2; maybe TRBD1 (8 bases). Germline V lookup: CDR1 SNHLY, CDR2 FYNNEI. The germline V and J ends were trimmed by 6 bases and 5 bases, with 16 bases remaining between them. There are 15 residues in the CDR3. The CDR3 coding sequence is TGTGCCAGCAGGGAAAAACAGGGGGGGACCGGGGAGCTGTTTTTT. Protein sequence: CASREKQGGTGELFF.

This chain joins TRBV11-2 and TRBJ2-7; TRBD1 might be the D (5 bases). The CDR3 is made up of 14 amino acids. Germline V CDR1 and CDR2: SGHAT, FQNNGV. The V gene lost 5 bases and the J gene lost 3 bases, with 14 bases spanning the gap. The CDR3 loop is CASSQGGQSYEQYF. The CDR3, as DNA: TGTGCCAGCAGCCAGGGTGGACAAAGCTACGAGCAGTACTTC. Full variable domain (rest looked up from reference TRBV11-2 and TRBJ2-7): EAGVAQSPRYKIIEKRQSVAFWCNPISGHATLYWYQQILGQGPKLLIQFQNNGVVDDSQLPKDRFSAERLKGVDSTLKIQPAKLEDSAVYLCASSQGGQSYEQYFGPGTRLTVT.

This chain's CDR3 is CASSPDIANTGELFF. In nucleotides, the CDR3 is TGTGCCAGCAGCCCGGACATCGCGAACACCGGGGAGCTGTTTTTT. This sequence joins TRBV5-4 and TRBJ2-2; tentative D call: TRBD1 (5 bases). The germline CDR1 and CDR2 sequences are SGHNT and YYREEE (reference sequence). With 4 bases removed from V and 0 bases from J, the gap between germline ends came to 10 bases. The CDR3 is 15 amino acids. The full variable domain, in which reference TRBV5-4 and TRBJ2-2 provide the parts outside the CDR3, is ETGVTQSPTHLIKTRGQQVTLRCSSQSGHNTVSWYQQALGQGPQFIFQYYREEENGRGNFPPRFSGLQFPNYSSELNVNALELDDSALYLCASSPDIANTGELFFGEGSRLTVL.